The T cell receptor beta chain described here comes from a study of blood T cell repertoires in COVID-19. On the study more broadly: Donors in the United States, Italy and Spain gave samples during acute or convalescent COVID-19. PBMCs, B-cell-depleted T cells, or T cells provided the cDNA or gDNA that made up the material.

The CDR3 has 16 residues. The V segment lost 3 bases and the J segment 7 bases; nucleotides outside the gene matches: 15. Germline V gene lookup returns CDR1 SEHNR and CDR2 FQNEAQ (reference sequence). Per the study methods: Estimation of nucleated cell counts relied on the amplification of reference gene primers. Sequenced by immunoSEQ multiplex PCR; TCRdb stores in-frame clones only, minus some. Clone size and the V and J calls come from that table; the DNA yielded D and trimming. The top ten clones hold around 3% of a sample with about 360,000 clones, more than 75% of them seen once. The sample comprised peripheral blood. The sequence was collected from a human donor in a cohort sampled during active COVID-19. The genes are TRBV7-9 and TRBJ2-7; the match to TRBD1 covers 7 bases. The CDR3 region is CASSFYLGQPVKEQYF. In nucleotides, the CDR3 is TGTGCCAGCAGCTTCTATCTGGGACAGCCGGTTAAAGAGCAGTACTTC.